This T cell receptor beta chain is from a study of cytomegalovirus exposure and HLA in healthy donors. The study's findings and limits: Later work found most CMV-associated TCR beta chains apparently HLA-restricted. In a later analysis, at a false discovery rate of 0.05, 15,000 to 20,000 TCR beta sequences were associated with HLA alleles. Reported results showed that the classifier diagnosed cytomegalovirus status with high specificity and sensitivity.

It was with 60 Vbeta and 13 Jbeta primers that the PCR ran. Repertoires were generated with immunoSEQ multiplex PCR, while TCRdb's copy carries only in-frame clones and drops some. The data hold 180,000 or so clones, with just under 80% observed a single time. Details on this clone: Its specificity is unknown.

The CDR3 contains 14 residues. Per the germline V gene, CDR1 is SGHTA and CDR2 is FQGTGA. The V end lost 4 bases, the J end lost 4 bases, and 13 bases lay between the germline ends. The receptor was isolated from a female donor in good health and CMV-seronegative. The sequenced sample was PBMCs. This chain joins TRBV7-3 and TRBJ1-1; D is perhaps TRBD1 (5 bases). The CDR3 is CASSSNGGVTEAFF. CDR3 nucleotide sequence: TGTGCCAGCAGCTCGAACGGAGGGGTCACTGAAGCTTTCTTT.